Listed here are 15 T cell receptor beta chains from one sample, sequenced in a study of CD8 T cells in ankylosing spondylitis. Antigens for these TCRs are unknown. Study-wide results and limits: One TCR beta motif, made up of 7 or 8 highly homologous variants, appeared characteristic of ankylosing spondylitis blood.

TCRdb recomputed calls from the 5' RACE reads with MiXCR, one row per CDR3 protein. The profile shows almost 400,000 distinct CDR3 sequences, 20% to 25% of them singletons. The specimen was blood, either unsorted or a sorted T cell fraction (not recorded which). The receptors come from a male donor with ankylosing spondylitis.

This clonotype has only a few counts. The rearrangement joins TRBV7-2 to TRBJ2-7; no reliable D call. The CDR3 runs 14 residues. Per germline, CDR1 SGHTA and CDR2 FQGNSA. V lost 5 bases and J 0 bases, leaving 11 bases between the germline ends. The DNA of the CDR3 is TGTGCCAGCAGCCTTGATATCGTCTCCTACGAGCAGTACTTC. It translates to CASSLDIVSYEQYF.

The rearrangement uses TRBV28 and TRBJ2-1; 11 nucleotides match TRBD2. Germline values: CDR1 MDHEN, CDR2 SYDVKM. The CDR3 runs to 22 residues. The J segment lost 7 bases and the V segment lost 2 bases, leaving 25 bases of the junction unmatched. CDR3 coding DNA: TGTGCCAGCAGTTTAGCCCTTACACGGCAGGGGGCAGGGGGACTAGCGGCGAATGAGCAGTTCTTC. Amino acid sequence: CASSLALTRQGAGGLAANEQFF. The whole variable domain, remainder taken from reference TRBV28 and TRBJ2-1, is DVKVTQSSRYLVKRTGEKVFLECVQDMDHENMFWYRQDPGLGLRLIYFSYDVKMKEKGDIPEGYSVSREKKERFSLILESASTNQTSMYLCASSLALTRQGAGGLAANEQFFGPGTRLTVL.

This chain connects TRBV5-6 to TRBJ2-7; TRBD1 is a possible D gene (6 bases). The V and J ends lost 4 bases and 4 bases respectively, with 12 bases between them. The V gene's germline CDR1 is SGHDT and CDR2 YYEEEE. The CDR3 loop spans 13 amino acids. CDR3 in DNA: TGTGCCAGCAGCAGGGGCAGGGGTTACGAGCAGTACTTC. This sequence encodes CASSRGRGYEQYF. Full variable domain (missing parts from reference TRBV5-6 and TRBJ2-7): DAGVTQSPTHLIKTRGQQVTLRCSPKSGHDTVSWYQQALGQGPQFIFQYYEEEERQRGNFPDRFSGHQFPNYSSELNVNALLLGDSALYLCASSRGRGYEQYFGPGTRLTVT.

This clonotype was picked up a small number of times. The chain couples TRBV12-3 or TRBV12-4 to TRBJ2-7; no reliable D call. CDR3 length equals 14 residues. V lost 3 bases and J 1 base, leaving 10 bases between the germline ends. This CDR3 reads CASSLGAESYEQYF. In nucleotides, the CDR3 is TGTGCCAGCAGTTTGGGCGCGGAATCCTACGAGCAGTACTTC.

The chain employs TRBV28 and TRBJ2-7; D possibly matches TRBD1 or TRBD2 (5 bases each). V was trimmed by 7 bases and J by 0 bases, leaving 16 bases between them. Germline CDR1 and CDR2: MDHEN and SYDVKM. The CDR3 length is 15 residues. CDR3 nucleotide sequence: TGTGCCAGCACCATCCGGGACGGACGCTCCTACGAGCAGTACTTC. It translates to CASTIRDGRSYEQYF.

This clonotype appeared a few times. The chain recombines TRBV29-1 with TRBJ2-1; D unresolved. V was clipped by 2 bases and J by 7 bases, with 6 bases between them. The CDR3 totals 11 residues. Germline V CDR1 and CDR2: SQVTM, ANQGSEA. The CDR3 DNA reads TGCAGCGTTGAAAGGCCGAATGAGCAGTTCTTC. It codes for CSVERPNEQFF.

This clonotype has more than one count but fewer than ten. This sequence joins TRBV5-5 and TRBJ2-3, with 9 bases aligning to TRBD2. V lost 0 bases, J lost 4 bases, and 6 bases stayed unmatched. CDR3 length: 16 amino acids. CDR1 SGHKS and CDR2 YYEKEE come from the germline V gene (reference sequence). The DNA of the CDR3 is TGTGCCAGCAGCTTGGGTAGCGGGGGTATGGCAGATACGCAGTATTTT. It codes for CASSLGSGGMADTQYF. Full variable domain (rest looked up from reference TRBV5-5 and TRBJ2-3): DAGVTQSPTHLIKTRGQQVTLRCSPISGHKSVSWYQQVLGQGPQFIFQYYEKEERGRGNFPDRFSARQFPNYSSELNVNALLLGDSALYLCASSLGSGGMADTQYFGPGTRLTVL.

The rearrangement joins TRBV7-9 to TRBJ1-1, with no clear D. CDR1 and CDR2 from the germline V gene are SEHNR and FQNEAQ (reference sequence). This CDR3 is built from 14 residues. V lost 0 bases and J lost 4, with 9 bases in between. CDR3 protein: CASSLAGVRTEAFF. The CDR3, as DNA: TGTGCCAGCAGCTTAGCTGGGGTGCGCACTGAAGCTTTCTTT. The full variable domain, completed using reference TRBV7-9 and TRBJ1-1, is DTGVSQNPRHKITKRGQNVTFRCDPISEHNRLYWYRQTLGQGPEFLTYFQNEAQLEKSRLLSDRFSAERPKGSFSTLEIQRTEQGDSAMYLCASSLAGVRTEAFFGQGTRLTVV.

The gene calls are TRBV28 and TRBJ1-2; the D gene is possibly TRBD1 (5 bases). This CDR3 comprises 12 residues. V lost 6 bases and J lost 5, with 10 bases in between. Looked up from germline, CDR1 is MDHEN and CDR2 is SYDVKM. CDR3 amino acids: CASRTAGYGYTF. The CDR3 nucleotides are TGTGCCAGCAGAACCGCAGGGTATGGCTACACCTTC.

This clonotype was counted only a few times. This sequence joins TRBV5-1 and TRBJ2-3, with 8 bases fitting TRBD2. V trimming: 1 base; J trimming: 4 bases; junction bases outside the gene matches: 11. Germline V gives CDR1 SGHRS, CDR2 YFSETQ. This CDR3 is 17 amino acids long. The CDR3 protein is CASSLIGAGVVSDTQYF. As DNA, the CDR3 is TGCGCCAGCAGCTTGATCGGAGCGGGAGTTGTCTCAGATACGCAGTATTTT.

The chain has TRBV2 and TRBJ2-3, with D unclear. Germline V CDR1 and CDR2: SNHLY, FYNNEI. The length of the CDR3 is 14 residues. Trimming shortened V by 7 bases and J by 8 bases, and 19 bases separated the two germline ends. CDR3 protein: CASMDGVDRSTQYF. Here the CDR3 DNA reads TGTGCCAGCATGGATGGGGTAGACCGCTCTACGCAGTATTTT.

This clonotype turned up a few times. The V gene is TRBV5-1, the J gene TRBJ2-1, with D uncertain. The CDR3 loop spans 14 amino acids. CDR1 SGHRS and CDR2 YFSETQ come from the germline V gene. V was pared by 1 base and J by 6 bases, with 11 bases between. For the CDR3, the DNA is TGCGCCAGCAGCTTGAAAGTTGGTGGCAATGAGCAGTTCTTC. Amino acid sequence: CASSLKVGGNEQFF.

CDR3 amino acids: CASTNGLVRNEQFF. In nucleotides, the CDR3 is TGTGCCAGCACTAACGGACTAGTCCGCAATGAGCAGTTCTTC. The V and J genes are TRBV25-1 and TRBJ2-1, with 7 nucleotides matching TRBD2. The ends lost 7 bases at V and 6 bases at J; junction bases unmatched: 9. The CDR3 extends over 14 amino acids. Germline CDR1 and CDR2: MGHDK and SYGVNS.

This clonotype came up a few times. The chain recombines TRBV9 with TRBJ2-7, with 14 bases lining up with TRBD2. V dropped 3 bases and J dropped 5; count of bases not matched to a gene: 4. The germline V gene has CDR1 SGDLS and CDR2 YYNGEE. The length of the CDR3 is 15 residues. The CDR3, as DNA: TGTGCCAGCAGCGGGGGGACTAGCGGGAGCCACGAGCAGTACTTC. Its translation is CASSGGTSGSHEQYF.

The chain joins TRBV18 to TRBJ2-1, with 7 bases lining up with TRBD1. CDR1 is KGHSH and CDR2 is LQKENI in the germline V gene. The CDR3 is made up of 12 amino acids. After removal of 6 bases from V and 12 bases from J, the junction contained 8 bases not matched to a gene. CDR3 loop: CASSDDRVPQFF. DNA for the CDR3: TGTGCCAGCTCGGATGACAGGGTGCCGCAGTTCTTC. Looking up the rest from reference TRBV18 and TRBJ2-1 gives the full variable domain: NAGVMQNPRHLVRRRGQEARLRCSPMKGHSHVYWYRQLPEEGLKFMVYLQKENIIDESGMPKERFSAEFPKEGPSILRIQQVVRGDSAAYFCASSDDRVPQFFGPGTRLTVL.